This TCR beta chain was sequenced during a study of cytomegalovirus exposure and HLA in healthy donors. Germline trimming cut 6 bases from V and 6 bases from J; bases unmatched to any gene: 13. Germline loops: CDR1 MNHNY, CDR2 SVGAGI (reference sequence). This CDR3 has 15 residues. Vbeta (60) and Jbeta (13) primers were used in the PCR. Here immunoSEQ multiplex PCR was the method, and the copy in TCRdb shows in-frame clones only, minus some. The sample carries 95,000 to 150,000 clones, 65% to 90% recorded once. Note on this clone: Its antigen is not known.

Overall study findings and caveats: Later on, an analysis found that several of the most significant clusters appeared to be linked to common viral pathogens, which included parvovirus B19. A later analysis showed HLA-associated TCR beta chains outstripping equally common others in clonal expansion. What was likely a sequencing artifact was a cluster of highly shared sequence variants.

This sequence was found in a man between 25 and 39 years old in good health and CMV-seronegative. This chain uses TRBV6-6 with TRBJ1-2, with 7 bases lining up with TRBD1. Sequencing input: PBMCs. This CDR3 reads CASSHPRGQGDGYTF. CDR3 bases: TGTGCCAGCAGCCACCCCCGAGGGCAGGGGGATGGCTACACCTTC.